Below, 19 T cell receptor beta chains from the same sample are listed, as sequenced in a study of STAT5B mutations in CD4+ large granular lymphocyte leukemia. Clones were read by immunoSEQ multiplex PCR, and TCRdb kept only the in-frame ones, dropping some. The profile shows 20,000 or so clones, approximately 84% of them singletons. Specimen: CD4+ T cells from blood buffy coats. These receptors were taken from a human donor in good health.

This chain uses TRBV6-5 with TRBJ1-5, with D tentatively TRBD1 (6 bases). The V end lost 4 bases, the J end lost 6 bases, and 13 bases lay between the germline ends. CDR1 and CDR2 from the germline V gene are MNHEY and SVGAGI. This CDR3 has 14 amino acids. CDR3 coding DNA: TGTGCCAGCAGTTCTACAGGGTCAGGTCAGCCCCAGCATTTT. This codes for CASSSTGSGQPQHF.

This chain uses TRBV10-3 with TRBJ2-2; the D gene could be TRBD1 or TRBD2 (5 bases each). Trimming removed 6 bases at V and 1 base at J, with 12 bases between. The CDR3 extends over 15 amino acids. The germline V gene encodes CDR1 ENHRY and CDR2 SYGVKD. The CDR3 bases are TGTGCCATCAGCCCCGGGACGGAGAACACCGGGGAGCTGTTTTTT. Translating it yields CAISPGTENTGELFF.

The chain is built from TRBV6-1 and TRBJ2-7; D might be TRBD1 or TRBD2, each matching 5 bases. The CDR3 loop spans 14 amino acids. Trimming cost V 8 bases and J 0 bases, with 14 bases left between them. The germline CDR1 and CDR2 sequences are MNHNS and SASEGT. CDR3 DNA: TGTGCCAGCCTAAGCTGGGGGTTCTCCTACGAGCAGTACTTC. This gives the protein CASLSWGFSYEQYF.

This clone was detected only once. The rearrangement links TRBV19 to TRBJ1-2; 8 bases line up with TRBD1. The germline CDR1 and CDR2 sequences are LNHDA and SQIVND (reference sequence). With V trimmed by 7 bases and J by 4 bases, 11 bases remained unmatched. CDR3 length: 15 residues. DNA of the CDR3: TGTGCCAGTACCGAGACAGGGGCGATTAGCTATGGCTACACCTTC. As protein: CASTETGAISYGYTF.

The chain carries TRBV19 and TRBJ2-4, with TRBD1 identical over 8 bases. CDR1 and CDR2 from the germline V gene are LNHDA and SQIVND (reference sequence). V was pared by 4 bases and J by 5 bases, with 4 bases of the junction left unmatched. CDR3 length equals 14 residues. CDR3 residues: CASSKQGGENIQYF. DNA for the CDR3: TGTGCCAGTAGTAAACAGGGGGGCGAAAACATTCAGTACTTC.

This clone was seen more than once but under ten times. V and J are TRBV18 and TRBJ1-1; D remains ambiguous. The germline gives CDR1 KGHSH, CDR2 LQKENI. V was trimmed by 1 base and J by 3 bases, leaving 9 bases between them. The CDR3 has 14 residues. The DNA of the CDR3 is TGTGCCAGCTCACCACTTGAGAGGGACACTGAAGCTTTCTTT. Its protein product is CASSPLERDTEAFF.

The chain employs TRBV6-1 and TRBJ2-3, with 8 positions matching TRBD2. From germline, CDR1 is MNHNS and CDR2 SASEGT. Unmatched junction bases numbered 7, after V lost 6 bases and J lost 5 bases. The CDR3 is made up of 14 amino acids. The CDR3 sequence is CASRPAGAGDTQYF. CDR3 DNA: TGTGCCAGCAGGCCAGCGGGAGCCGGAGATACGCAGTATTTT.

The J gene is TRBJ2-2, the V gene TRBV19; D assignment may be TRBD1 or TRBD2 (5 bases each). The CDR3 totals 15 residues. Trimming removed 6 bases from V and 3 bases from J, with 14 bases in between. Germline CDR1 is LNHDA and CDR2 is SQIVND (reference sequence). CDR3 amino acids: CASRGLGVDTGELFF. In DNA, the CDR3 is TGTGCCAGTAGGGGTCTGGGGGTCGACACCGGGGAGCTGTTTTTT.

This chain uses TRBV6-5 with TRBJ2-1; maybe TRBD2 (5 bases). The CDR3 length is 11 residues. Trimming took off 5 bases at V and 10 bases at J, with 9 bases between the two ends. The germline CDR1 and CDR2 sequences are MNHEY and SVGAGI. Written as DNA, the CDR3 is TGTGCCAGCAGTGCCGGGATAGAGCAGTTCTTC. Translated: CASSAGIEQFF.

The V and J genes are TRBV2 and TRBJ2-7, with 8 bases aligning to TRBD2. Germline values: CDR1 SNHLY, CDR2 FYNNEI. The CDR3 spans 15 residues. The ends lost 4 bases at V and 5 bases at J; junction bases unmatched: 10. The CDR3 protein is CASSGVSGALDEQYF. CDR3 in DNA: TGTGCCAGCAGTGGGGTTAGCGGGGCCCTCGACGAGCAGTACTTC.

This rearrangement joins TRBV10-3 to TRBJ2-1; D could derive from TRBD1 or TRBD2 (5 bases each). This CDR3 region has 17 residues. V was clipped by 2 bases and J by 7 bases, with 21 bases between them. Germline CDR1 ENHRY, CDR2 SYGVKD. CDR3 nucleotide sequence: TGTGCCATCAGTGAGAGGGGACGACCGGCGGTCCGAAATGAGCAGTTCTTC. Translated: CAISERGRPAVRNEQFF.

The chain uses TRBV10-3 and TRBJ2-2, with 7 bases matching TRBD1. Unmatched junction bases numbered 8, after V lost 6 bases and J lost 7 bases. This CDR3 comprises 14 residues. Germline V gives CDR1 ENHRY, CDR2 SYGVKD. The CDR3 DNA reads TGTGCCATCAGCGAAGACAGGGTGATCGGGGAGCTGTTTTTT. It specifies CAISEDRVIGELFF.

The chain has TRBV14 and TRBJ2-1; D uncertain. CDR1 SGHDN and CDR2 FVKESK come from the germline V gene. The CDR3 has 13 residues. V was cut by 3 bases and J by 4 bases, with 7 bases left in between. Written as DNA, the CDR3 is TGTGCCAGCAGCCAGAACTTATACAATGAGCAGTTCTTC. Translated, it gives CASSQNLYNEQFF. Supplemented by reference TRBV14 and TRBJ2-1, the full variable domain reads EAGVTQFPSHSVIEKGQTVTLRCDPISGHDNLYWYRRVMGKEIKFLLHFVKESKQDESGMPNNRFLAERTGGTYSTLKVQPAELEDSGVYFCASSQNLYNEQFFGPGTRLTVL.

V is TRBV5-6 and J is TRBJ1-2; 11 bases are shared with TRBD1. V shed 5 bases, J shed 6 bases, and the junction held 3 bases outside the gene matches. The CDR3 is 13 amino acids. Germline V CDR1 and CDR2: SGHDT, YYEEEE. The DNA of the CDR3 is TGTGCCAGCAGAAAGGACAGGGGGCATGGCTACACCTTC. Residues: CASRKDRGHGYTF.

V and J are TRBV5-4 and TRBJ1-1; no clear D gene. Germline lookup yields CDR1 SGHNT and CDR2 YYREEE (reference sequence). V was cut by 5 bases and J by 1 base, with 18 bases left in between. The CDR3 length is 16 residues. CDR3 in DNA: TGTGCCAGCAGACCCGGAGGGAGACTCCGGAACACTGAAGCTTTCTTT. Translating it yields CASRPGGRLRNTEAFF.

V is TRBV27 and J is TRBJ1-5, with 7 nucleotides matching TRBD1. Trimming removed 6 bases from V and 2 bases from J; junction bases left unmatched: 4. The CDR3 has 14 residues. Germline-derived CDR1 and CDR2 are MNHEY and SMNVEV (reference sequence). The CDR3 loop is CASSRQGGNQPQHF. The CDR3 DNA follows: TGTGCCAGCAGCCGACAGGGAGGCAATCAGCCCCAGCATTTT.

This clone was counted between two and nine times. The chain recombines TRBV4-1 with TRBJ2-3, with D perhaps TRBD1 (5 bases). Germline V gene lookup returns CDR1 MGHRA and CDR2 YSYEKL. Trimming shortened V by 1 base and J by 2 bases, and 7 bases separated the two germline ends. CDR3 length equals 14 residues. The CDR3 DNA is TGCGCCAGCAGCCAAGTAGGGGACACAGATACGCAGTATTTT. This translates into CASSQVGDTDTQYF.

The chain employs TRBV14 and TRBJ2-3; D is unresolved. This CDR3 spans 12 amino acids. Trimming cost V 3 bases and J 10 bases, with 11 bases left between them. Germline V gene sequence: CDR1 SGHDN, CDR2 FVKESK. CDR3 residues: CASSHDLTPQYF. As DNA, the CDR3 is TGTGCCAGCAGCCATGACCTAACGCCGCAGTATTTT.

V is TRBV6-5 and J is TRBJ1-5, with TRBD1 identical over 7 bases. The CDR3 sequence is 14 residues long. V was pared by 4 bases and J by 7 bases, with 7 bases of the junction left unmatched. The germline CDR1 and CDR2 sequences are MNHEY and SVGAGI. The CDR3 DNA sequence: TGTGCCAGCAGTTCCGACAGGGAAAGACAGCCCCAGCATTTT. Encoded protein: CASSSDRERQPQHF.